A single T cell receptor beta chain is shown here with its context. The data were taken from a study of technical replicates of blood from a few donors. TCRdb keeps only in-frame clones here, not all; method: immunoSEQ multiplex PCR. The table includes 70,000 to 85,000 clones, about nine tenths detected once. CDR1 is GTSNPN, CDR2 SVGIG, per germline (reference sequence). V dropped 3 bases and J dropped 5; count of bases not matched to a gene: 11. The CDR3 is 15 amino acids. The specimen was T cells isolated from PBMCs. The sequence derives from a human donor in good health. The V and J genes are TRBV30 and TRBJ2-5; 8 bases align to TRBD1. The CDR3 coding sequence is TGTGCCTGGAGAGTCACCGGGACAGGCTGGGAGACCCAGTACTTC. It is translated as CAWRVTGTGWETQYF.